The 30 T cell receptor beta chains in this list originate from one sample, sequenced in a study of blood T cell repertoires in COVID-19. Libraries were prepared by immunoSEQ multiplex PCR; TCRdb keeps only in-frame clonotypes and omits some of them. This table holds around 280,000 clones, 89% found once. Sequencing was done on a sample of peripheral blood. These receptors all come from a woman aged 25 to 45 with COVID-19, enrolled during active disease.

The chain has TRBV9 and TRBJ2-7, with D possibly matching TRBD1 (5 bases). Germline V gene lookup returns CDR1 SGDLS and CDR2 YYNGEE. This CDR3 contains 15 residues. V was cut by 0 bases and J by 2 bases, with 12 bases left in between. The CDR3 sequence is CASSVGGGSTYEQYF. DNA for the CDR3: TGTGCCAGCAGCGTAGGGGGCGGTTCCACCTACGAGCAGTACTTC.

The V gene is TRBV4-1, the J gene TRBJ2-1, with 7 bases fitting TRBD2. The J segment lost 7 bases and the V segment lost 5 bases, leaving 8 bases of the junction unmatched. The length of the CDR3 is 14 residues. Looked up from germline, CDR1 is MGHRA and CDR2 is YSYEKL. Here the CDR3 reads CASSVGRGSNEQFF. DNA for the CDR3: TGCGCCAGCAGCGTAGGGCGGGGGTCGAATGAGCAGTTCTTC.

The rearrangement uses TRBV5-6 and TRBJ2-5, with a possible D match to TRBD2 (5 bases). V was shortened by 2 bases and J by 0 bases, with 11 bases between the two germline ends. Germline V gene lookup returns CDR1 SGHDT and CDR2 YYEEEE. The length of the CDR3 is 15 residues. The CDR3 nucleotides read TGTGCCAGCAGCTTTGTTGGACTTAACCAAGAGACCCAGTACTTC. Translating it yields CASSFVGLNQETQYF.

The rearrangement joins TRBV12-3 or TRBV12-4 to TRBJ2-5, with D unclear. Between the trimmed V and J ends, which lost 0 bases and 5 bases, there was a span of 7 bases. This CDR3 has 13 amino acids. The CDR3 DNA reads as TGTGCCAGCAGTTTAGCCGGGTTGGAGACCCAGTACTTC. Amino acid sequence: CASSLAGLETQYF.

J is TRBJ1-1 and V is TRBV9; 8 positions agree with TRBD1. Per the germline V gene, CDR1 is SGDLS and CDR2 is YYNGEE. CDR3 length: 14 amino acids. After removal of 0 bases from V and 4 bases from J, the junction contained 2 bases not matched to a gene. DNA of the CDR3: TGTGCCAGCAGCGTAGCAGGGGGCGGCACTGAAGCTTTCTTT. It yields the protein CASSVAGGGTEAFF.

This clone was found once. The chain joins TRBV12-5 to TRBJ2-2, with 10 bases aligning to TRBD1. J lost 4 bases, V lost 1 base, and 3 bases had no gene match. Germline CDR1 LGHNT, CDR2 FRNRAP. This CDR3 spans 16 amino acids. CDR3 in amino acids: CASGLGDRGGTGELFF. In DNA form, the CDR3 reads TGTGCTAGTGGTTTGGGGGACAGGGGTGGCACCGGGGAGCTGTTTTTT.

This clone is a singleton in its sample. The rearrangement joins TRBV21-1 to TRBJ1-2. TRBV21-1 is marked as a pseudogene. This CDR3 comprises 14 residues. The CDR3 reads CASSLTRRRDGYTF. Here the CDR3 DNA reads TGTGCCAGCAGCCTGACCCGGCGGAGGGATGGCTACACCTTC.

The chain carries TRBV3-1 (or the pseudogene TRBV3-2) and TRBJ1-5; 10 bases map to TRBD1. V lost 4 bases, J lost 7 bases, and 4 bases stayed unmatched. The CDR3 consists of 14 residues. Germline values: CDR1 LGHDT, CDR2 YNNKEL (reference sequence). This chain's CDR3 is CASSPGQGFQPQHF. CDR3 coding DNA: TGTGCCAGCAGCCCGGGACAGGGGTTCCAGCCCCAGCATTTT.

CDR3 sequence reads: CASSPGITDTQYF. DNA for the CDR3: TGTGCCAGTAGTCCGGGGATCACAGATACGCAGTATTTT. The rearrangement links TRBV19 to TRBJ2-3, with TRBD2 as a possible D gene (5 bases). CDR1 and CDR2 (germline): LNHDA, SQIVND (reference sequence). The CDR3 consists of 13 residues. V dropped 5 bases and J dropped 2 bases, with 8 bases sitting between them.

The chain joins TRBV2 to TRBJ2-7; 10 bases are shared with TRBD2. Losses at the gene ends were 5 bases for V and 2 bases for J; bases not matched to a gene: 9. Germline assignment: CDR1 SNHLY and CDR2 FYNNEI. This CDR3 has 16 amino acids. The CDR3 nucleotides are TGTGCCAGCAGTACCTATTCTAGCGGGGGCGCCTACGAGCAGTACTTC. Translated: CASSTYSSGGAYEQYF.

V gene TRBV3-1 (or the pseudogene TRBV3-2) combines with J gene TRBJ1-2; D gene uncertain. The V gene's germline CDR1 is LGHDT and CDR2 YNNKEL (reference sequence). CDR3 length equals 12 residues. V was cut by 6 bases and J by 6 bases, with 11 bases left in between. For the CDR3, the DNA is TGTGCCAGCAGGGACGCCGGGAATGGCTACACCTTC. This gives the protein CASRDAGNGYTF.

V usage is TRBV28 and J usage is TRBJ2-5; TRBD2 matches at 10 bases. V was pared by 5 bases and J by 1 base, with 10 bases of the junction left unmatched. Germline assignment: CDR1 MDHEN and CDR2 SYDVKM. The CDR3 loop spans 17 amino acids. CDR3 DNA: TGTGCCAGCAGTGAAGGGAGGACTAGCGGTTTCCAAGAGACCCAGTACTTC. Protein sequence: CASSEGRTSGFQETQYF.

The rearrangement uses TRBV6-4 and TRBJ1-2, with D maybe TRBD1 (6 bases). Per the germline V gene, CDR1 is MRHNA and CDR2 is SNTAGT. V was pared by 2 bases and J by 8 bases, with 15 bases between. This CDR3 is built from 14 residues. CDR3 sequence reads: CASSDDRTSGGYTF. The CDR3 DNA sequence: TGTGCCAGCAGTGACGACAGGACCTCTGGAGGCTACACCTTC.

This clone has just a few counts. V is TRBV30 and J is TRBJ2-3, with 7 bases matching TRBD2. The CDR3 runs to 17 residues. The V gene's germline CDR1 is GTSNPN and CDR2 SVGIG (reference sequence). With 3 bases clipped from V and 1 base from J, the junction kept 13 bases outside the gene matches. The CDR3 loop reads CAWRGRGTYYGTDTQYF. CDR3 sequence (DNA): TGTGCCTGGAGGGGGCGGGGGACCTATTACGGCACAGATACGCAGTATTTT.

The chain carries TRBV2 and TRBJ2-2; the D gene is possibly TRBD1 (6 bases). The CDR3 has 15 amino acids. Germline V gene data show CDR1 as SNHLY and CDR2 as FYNNEI. Trimming cost V 4 bases and J 1 base, with 10 bases left between them. In DNA, the CDR3 is TGTGCCAGCAGTGCCGAAGGGGGGAACACCGGGGAGCTGTTTTTT. Its translation is CASSAEGGNTGELFF.

The gene calls are TRBV7-9 and TRBJ1-2; possible D gene TRBD1, 5 bases. V was shortened by 0 bases and J by 4 bases, with 9 bases between the two germline ends. This CDR3 is 14 amino acids long. The V gene's germline CDR1 is SEHNR and CDR2 FQNEAQ (reference sequence). CDR3 in amino acids: CASSLAGGVYGYTF. Here the CDR3 DNA reads TGTGCCAGCAGCTTAGCGGGAGGGGTCTATGGCTACACCTTC. Variable domain in full (rest from reference TRBV7-9 and TRBJ1-2): DTGVSQNPRHKITKRGQNVTFRCDPISEHNRLYWYRQTLGQGPEFLTYFQNEAQLEKSRLLSDRFSAERPKGSFSTLEIQRTEQGDSAMYLCASSLAGGVYGYTFGSGTRLTVV.

The chain has TRBV19 and TRBJ2-2; 12 nucleotides align to TRBD2. The CDR3 consists of 17 residues. The ends lost 2 bases at V and 4 bases at J; junction bases unmatched: 5. Germline CDR1 reads LNHDA; CDR2 reads SQIVND (reference sequence). The CDR3 DNA follows: TGTGCCAGTAGTATAACTAGCGGGGGGTATAGCACCGGGGAGCTGTTTTTT. Its protein is CASSITSGGYSTGELFF.

This chain connects TRBV14 to TRBJ1-1, with 7 bases that match TRBD1. Germline CDR1 and CDR2: SGHDN and FVKESK. J gave up 5 bases and V 4 bases, and 13 bases lay outside the gene matches. CDR3 length: 16 residues. The CDR3 region is CASSPGTAALDTEAFF. The CDR3 nucleotides are TGTGCCAGCAGCCCAGGGACAGCTGCCTTAGATACTGAAGCTTTCTTT.

This clone was counted a single time. The chain recombines TRBV2 with TRBJ1-2, with 9 bases fitting TRBD1. The trim removed 6 bases at V and 0 bases at J, leaving 5 bases unmatched. The CDR3 loop spans 15 amino acids. Per germline, CDR1 SNHLY and CDR2 FYNNEI. In DNA form, the CDR3 reads TGTGCCAGCAGGGACAGGGGAAGGACTAACTATGGCTACACCTTC. Its translation is CASRDRGRTNYGYTF.

The rearrangement joins TRBV25-1 to TRBJ1-6, with TRBD1 matching 7 bases. This CDR3 has 14 residues. V was clipped by 4 bases and J by 9 bases; unmatched bases: 6. Germline V gene data show CDR1 as MGHDK and CDR2 as SYGVNS. CDR3 residues: CASSVDRVGSPLHF. The DNA for the CDR3 is TGTGCCAGCAGTGTCGACAGGGTCGGTTCACCCCTCCACTTT.

The chain joins TRBV6-5 to TRBJ2-5, with D perhaps matching TRBD2 (5 bases). V lost 7 bases and J lost 2, with 14 bases in between. The CDR3 is 14 amino acids. Looked up from germline, CDR1 is MNHEY and CDR2 is SVGAGI. DNA for the CDR3: TGTGCCAGCAAACGGGGAAGAACGCAAGAGACCCAGTACTTC. It yields the protein CASKRGRTQETQYF.

The V gene is TRBV28, the J gene TRBJ2-5; TRBD1 aligns across 9 bases. The ends lost 7 bases at V and 0 bases at J; junction bases unmatched: 6. CDR1 and CDR2 (germline): MDHEN, SYDVKM. This CDR3 comprises 15 residues. CDR3 residues: CASIPGTGHQETQYF. DNA for the CDR3: TGTGCCAGCATTCCCGGGACAGGGCACCAAGAGACCCAGTACTTC.

CDR3: CASSPSREQGFYGYTF. The CDR3 nucleotides read TGTGCCAGCAGCCCGTCTCGCGAACAGGGATTCTATGGCTACACCTTC. This chain connects TRBV9 to TRBJ1-2; TRBD1 is a possible D gene (6 bases). The V end was cut by 4 bases, the J end by 4 bases, with 20 bases between. The CDR3 consists of 16 residues. CDR1 SGDLS and CDR2 YYNGEE come from the germline V gene.

The J gene is TRBJ1-1, the V gene TRBV11-2, with 7 nucleotides matching TRBD1. The germline gives CDR1 SGHAT, CDR2 FQNNGV. After removal of 5 bases from V and 8 bases from J, the junction contained 5 bases not matched to a gene. The CDR3 spans 12 residues. The CDR3 region is CASSDDRAEAFF. The CDR3 nucleotides read TGTGCCAGCAGCGATGACAGGGCCGAAGCTTTCTTT. Based on the CDR3 plus reference TRBV11-2 and TRBJ1-1, the full variable domain is EAGVAQSPRYKIIEKRQSVAFWCNPISGHATLYWYQQILGQGPKLLIQFQNNGVVDDSQLPKDRFSAERLKGVDSTLKIQPAKLEDSAVYLCASSDDRAEAFFGQGTRLTVV.

The rearrangement links TRBV2 to TRBJ1-6, with no clear D. This CDR3 has 14 amino acids. Trimming cost V 8 bases and J 7 bases, with 15 bases left between them. Looked up from germline, CDR1 is SNHLY and CDR2 is FYNNEI. This chain's CDR3 is CASSGRTWNSPLHF. The CDR3 DNA is TGTGCCAGCTCGGGGAGAACATGGAATTCACCCCTCCACTTT.

This chain joins TRBV28 and TRBJ1-1; D not certain. This CDR3 has 11 amino acids. The V end lost 6 bases, the J end lost 8 bases, and 10 bases lay between the germline ends. Germline V gene sequence: CDR1 MDHEN, CDR2 SYDVKM. DNA of the CDR3: TGTGCCAGCAGCCGAGGGTTGGAAGCTTTCTTT. Translating gives CASSRGLEAFF.

This clone was detected once. The chain couples TRBV27 to TRBJ1-1, with TRBD1 as a possible D gene (5 bases). Trimming left V 3 bases short and J 10 bases short, with 15 bases between. This CDR3 comprises 13 residues. Germline V gene lookup returns CDR1 MNHEY and CDR2 SMNVEV (reference sequence). The CDR3: CASSLGGDLGAFF. The CDR3 coding sequence is TGTGCCAGCAGTTTGGGGGGGGACCTAGGAGCTTTCTTT.

V gene TRBV11-2 combines with J gene TRBJ1-4, with D unresolved. V lost 1 base to trimming and J lost 11 bases, with 17 bases between them. CDR1 is SGHAT and CDR2 is FQNNGV in the germline V gene. The CDR3 sequence is 15 residues long. The CDR3 coding sequence is TGTGCCAGCAGCTTAGTAGTTCTCCCAGGTGGGAAACTGTTTTTT. It encodes CASSLVVLPGGKLFF.

The rearrangement joins TRBV7-6 to TRBJ2-1, with 12 bases aligning to TRBD2. CDR3 length: 19 residues. The germline CDR1 and CDR2 sequences are SGHVS and FNYEAQ. With 0 bases clipped from V and 0 bases from J, the junction kept 6 bases outside the gene matches. CDR3 amino acids: CASSLAASGGVYSYNEQFF. CDR3 in DNA: TGTGCCAGCAGCTTAGCCGCTAGCGGGGGGGTGTACTCCTACAATGAGCAGTTCTTC.

The genes are TRBV2 and TRBJ1-1; 8 nucleotides agree with TRBD1. The CDR3 is 11 residues long. The junction had 5 bases not matched to a gene; V was cut back by 6 bases and J by 11 bases. Looked up from germline, CDR1 is SNHLY and CDR2 is FYNNEI. The CDR3 reads CASRQGAGAFF. The DNA for the CDR3 is TGTGCCAGCAGGCAGGGGGCAGGGGCTTTCTTT.